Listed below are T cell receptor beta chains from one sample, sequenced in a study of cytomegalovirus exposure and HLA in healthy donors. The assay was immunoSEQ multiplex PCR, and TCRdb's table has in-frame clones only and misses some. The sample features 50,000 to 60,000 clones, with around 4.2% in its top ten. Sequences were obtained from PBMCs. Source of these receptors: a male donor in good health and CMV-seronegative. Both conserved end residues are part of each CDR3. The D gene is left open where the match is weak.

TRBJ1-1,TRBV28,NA,CASSFGDQRTEAFF,TGTGCCAGCAGTTTCGGGGATCAGAGGACTGAAGCTTTCTTT
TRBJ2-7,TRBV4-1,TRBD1,CASSLKAGQVSNEQYF,TGCGCCAGCAGCCTAAAGGCTGGACAGGTCTCGAACGAGCAGTACTTC
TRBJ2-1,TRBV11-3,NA,CASSSAGNEQFF,TGTGCCAGCAGCTCCGCCGGCAATGAGCAGTTCTTC
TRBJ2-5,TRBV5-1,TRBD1,CASRMGAGGAETQYF,TGCGCCAGCAGAATGGGGGCAGGGGGCGCAGAGACCCAGTACTTC
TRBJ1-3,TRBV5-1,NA,CASSLGSSGNTIYF,TGCGCCAGCAGCTTGGGGAGCTCTGGAAACACCATATATTTT
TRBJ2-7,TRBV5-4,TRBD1,CASSLGYGGQGAYEQYF,TGTGCCAGCAGCTTGGGTTATGGGGGACAGGGGGCCTACGAGCAGTACTTC
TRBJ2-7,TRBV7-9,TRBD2,CASSLAREREGLYEQYF,TGTGCCAGCAGCTTAGCGAGGGAGCGGGAGGGCCTTTACGAGCAGTACTTC
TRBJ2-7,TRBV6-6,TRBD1,CASTRDRGASYEQYF,TGTGCCAGTACGAGGGACAGGGGAGCCTCCTACGAGCAGTACTTC
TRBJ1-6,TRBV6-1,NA,CASSEMGASGNSPLHF,TGTGCCAGCAGTGAGATGGGGGCATCGGGGAATTCACCCCTCCACTTT
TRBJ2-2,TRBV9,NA,CASSPVGRSNTGELFF,TGTGCCAGCAGCCCAGTGGGCAGGTCGAACACCGGGGAGCTGTTTTTT
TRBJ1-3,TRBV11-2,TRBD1,CASSLAGGDRVGNTIYF,TGTGCCAGCAGCTTAGCCGGTGGTGACAGGGTCGGAAACACCATATATTTT
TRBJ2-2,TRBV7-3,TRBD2,CASSLMERGGGELFF,TGTGCCAGCAGCTTAATGGAGCGGGGAGGCGGGGAGCTGTTTTTT
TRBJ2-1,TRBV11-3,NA,CASSKRDEQFF,TGTGCCAGCAGCAAGCGCGATGAGCAGTTCTTC
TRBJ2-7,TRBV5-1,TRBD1,CASRDRAYEQYF,TGCGCCAGCAGGGACAGGGCCTACGAGCAGTACTTC
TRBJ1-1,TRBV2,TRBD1,CASGGRQGTTEAFF,TGTGCCAGCGGGGGAAGACAGGGGACCACTGAAGCTTTCTTT
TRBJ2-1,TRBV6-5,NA,CASSYGLSSDNEQFF,TGTGCCAGCAGTTACGGACTAAGCTCCGACAATGAGCAGTTCTTC
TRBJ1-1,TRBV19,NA,CASITRGYRTEAFF,TGTGCCAGCATAACCAGGGGTTATAGGACTGAAGCTTTCTTT
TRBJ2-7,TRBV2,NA,CASRGPPGAEQYF,TGTGCCAGCAGGGGGCCCCCGGGCGCCGAGCAGTACTTC
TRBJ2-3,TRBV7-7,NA,CASSLGATDTQYF,TGTGCTAGCAGCTTAGGGGCTACAGATACGCAGTATTTT
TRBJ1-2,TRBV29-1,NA,CSVERQGSTDYGYTF,TGCAGCGTTGAAAGGCAGGGATCCACCGACTATGGCTACACCTTC
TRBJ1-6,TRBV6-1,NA,CASREGSSYNSPLHF,TGTGCCAGCAGAGAGGGTAGCTCCTATAATTCACCCCTCCACTTT
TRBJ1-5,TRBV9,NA,CASSVGETGREPQHF,TGTGCCAGCAGCGTAGGAGAAACCGGCAGGGAGCCCCAGCATTTT
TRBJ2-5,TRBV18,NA,CASSPSRTQETQYF,TGTGCCAGCTCACCATCACGCACACAAGAGACCCAGTACTTC
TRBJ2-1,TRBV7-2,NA,CASSRNSGSSYNEQFF,TGTGCCAGCAGCCGTAATAGCGGTAGCTCCTACAATGAGCAGTTCTTC
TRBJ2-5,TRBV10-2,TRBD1,CASTIGKGGILGETQYF,TGCGCCAGCACTATAGGTAAAGGGGGCATCTTAGGAGAGACCCAGTACTTC
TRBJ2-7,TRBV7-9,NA,CASSLDRGAAYEQYF,TGTGCCAGCAGCTTAGATCGGGGGGCGGCCTACGAGCAGTACTTC
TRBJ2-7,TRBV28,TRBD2,CASSLPSGEPYEQYF,TGTGCCAGCAGTCTCCCGAGCGGGGAACCCTACGAGCAGTACTTC
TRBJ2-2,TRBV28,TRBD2,CASSFRGRARTSGRAGGELFF,TGTGCCAGCAGTTTCCGGGGGAGGGCGCGGACTAGCGGGAGGGCCGGCGGGGAGCTGTTTTTT
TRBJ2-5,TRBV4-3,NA,CASSRDMGETQYF,TGCGCCAGCAGCCGGGACATGGGGGAGACCCAGTACTTC
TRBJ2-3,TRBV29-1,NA,CSGERGSDTQYF,TGCAGCGGGGAAAGGGGATCAGATACGCAGTATTTT
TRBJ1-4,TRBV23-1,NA,CVSSQSSPQGGNEKLFF,TGCGTCAGCAGTCAATCGTCCCCCCAGGGAGGTAATGAAAAACTGTTTTTT
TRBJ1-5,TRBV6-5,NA,CASSYDSRNQPQHF,TGTGCCAGCAGTTACGACAGTCGCAATCAGCCCCAGCATTTT
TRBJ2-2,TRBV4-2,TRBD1,CASSQDPRDRAFSGELFF,TGTGCCAGCAGCCAAGACCCCCGGGACAGGGCGTTCTCCGGGGAGCTGTTTTTT
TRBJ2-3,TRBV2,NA,CASGRDFLSTDTQYF,TGTGCCAGCGGGCGGGACTTCCTTAGCACAGATACGCAGTATTTT
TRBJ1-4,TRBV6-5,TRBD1,CASSRTGTGGKLFF,TGTGCCAGCAGTCGCACCGGGACAGGGGGGAAACTGTTTTTT
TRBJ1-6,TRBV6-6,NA,CASRNYNSPLHF,TGTGCCAGCAGAAATTATAATTCACCCCTACACTTT
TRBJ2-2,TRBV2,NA,CASSEMQGPLTAGELFF,TGTGCCAGCAGTGAAATGCAGGGGCCCCTTACCGCCGGGGAGCTGTTTTTT
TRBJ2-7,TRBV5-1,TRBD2,CASSRGLAGDYEQYF,TGCGCCAGCAGCAGGGGTCTAGCGGGAGACTACGAGCAGTACTTC
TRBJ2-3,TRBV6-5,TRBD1,CASSSATGQGTQYF,TGTGCCAGCAGTTCGGCGACAGGACAGGGCACGCAGTATTTT
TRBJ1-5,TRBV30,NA,CAWSTGLKNQPQHF,TGTGCCTGGAGCACAGGGCTGAAGAATCAGCCCCAGCATTTT